The next 9 T cell receptor beta chains were all read from a single sample in a study of quantifying T cell responses using KT2 cells. On the study more broadly: TCR alpha and beta constant-region primers primed reverse transcription of RNA.

An oligo carrying a UMI was ligated to the cDNA 3' end. The first PCR ran approximately 4 cycles with an equimolar RC1.1 and RC1.2 beta primer mix. TCRdb re-derived calls from the UMI-ligation and nested PCR reads in MiXCR, one entry per CDR3 protein. The sample holds about 53,000 distinct CDR3 sequences, over 9% seen once. Sequences were obtained from PBMCs spiked with cells of the T cell clone KT2. The receptors originated from a human donor.

This clonotype was counted at least ten times. V is TRBV20-1 and J is TRBJ1-3; TRBD1 aligns across 10 bases. The CDR3 covers 15 residues. Germline loops: CDR1 DFQATT, CDR2 SNEGSKA (reference sequence). The ends lost 1 base at V and 3 bases at J; junction bases unmatched: 3. The CDR3 region has the DNA TGCAGTGCTAGAGCCGACAGGGGGCTTGGAAACACCATATATTTT. This codes for CSARADRGLGNTIYF.

This clonotype was seen a handful of times. The V gene is TRBV24-1, the J gene TRBJ2-5, with TRBD1 matching 8 bases. V was clipped by 9 bases and J by 1 base; unmatched bases: 12. This CDR3 spans 16 amino acids. Germline V gene sequence: CDR1 KGHDR, CDR2 SFDVKD. CDR3 region: CATPGDRPAAQETQYF. The DNA of the CDR3 is TGTGCCACCCCGGGGGACAGGCCGGCAGCCCAAGAGACCCAGTACTTC.

This clonotype has just a few counts. The chain carries TRBV20-1 and TRBJ2-1; 9 positions agree with TRBD2. V lost 0 bases, J lost 9 bases, and 3 bases stayed unmatched. This CDR3 is built from 13 residues. CDR1 and CDR2 (germline): DFQATT, SNEGSKA (reference sequence). The DNA for the CDR3 is TGCAGTGCTAGAGAGGCGGGGGGGCCTGAGCAGTTCTTC. This encodes CSAREAGGPEQFF.

This clonotype showed up many times. The chain carries TRBV10-3 and TRBJ1-1, with TRBD1 matching 9 bases. Germline loops: CDR1 ENHRY, CDR2 SYGVKD. V was clipped by 2 bases and J by 5 bases; unmatched bases: 6. CDR3 length: 15 residues. The CDR3 reads CAISEVGQGGTEAFF. The CDR3 DNA reads TGTGCCATCAGTGAGGTGGGACAGGGAGGGACTGAAGCTTTCTTT.

This clonotype was observed a handful of times. The chain recombines TRBV9 with TRBJ2-7; 8 bases match TRBD1. This CDR3 spans 14 amino acids. Germline lookup yields CDR1 SGDLS and CDR2 YYNGEE. With V trimmed by 4 bases and J by 3 bases, 6 bases remained unmatched. CDR3 amino acids: CASSTGTGVYEQYF. CDR3 sequence (DNA): TGTGCCAGCAGCACCGGGACAGGAGTCTACGAGCAGTACTTC.

The chain links TRBV20-1 to TRBJ1-1; possible D gene TRBD1, 6 bases. The germline CDR1 and CDR2 sequences are DFQATT and SNEGSKA (reference sequence). This CDR3 spans 14 amino acids. The V gene lost 4 bases and the J gene lost 4 bases, with 16 bases spanning the gap. The CDR3 sequence: CSANVGRGGTEAFF. The CDR3 region has the DNA TGCAGTGCTAATGTTGGGAGGGGGGGCACTGAAGCTTTCTTT.

This rearrangement joins TRBV20-1 to TRBJ2-7, with no clear D. This CDR3 spans 14 amino acids. CDR1 and CDR2 from the germline V gene are DFQATT and SNEGSKA (reference sequence). Trimming shortened V by 6 bases and J by 6 bases, and 21 bases separated the two germline ends. The CDR3 DNA sequence: TGCAGTGCCCCTCTTCTAGATGTTCACCGCGAGCAGTACTTC. Translated, it gives CSAPLLDVHREQYF.

This clonotype has more than one count but fewer than ten. This rearrangement joins TRBV25-1 to TRBJ1-2, with a possible D match to TRBD1 (5 bases). CDR3 length equals 14 residues. The germline gives CDR1 MGHDK, CDR2 SYGVNS. Trimming took 1 base from V and 3 from J, leaving 9 bases between them. CDR3 nucleotide sequence: TGTGCCAGCAGTGAATCTCCAGGGCACTATGGCTACACCTTC. Translating gives CASSESPGHYGYTF.

This clonotype came up many times. This rearrangement joins TRBV29-1 to TRBJ1-1; TRBD1 might be the D (5 bases). Trimming took off 4 bases at V and 1 base at J, with 13 bases between the two ends. The CDR3 is 14 residues long. Looked up from germline, CDR1 is SQVTM and CDR2 is ANQGSEA. CDR3 nucleotides: TGCAGCGTTGTGCAACGGACAAAGAACACTGAAGCTTTCTTT. Translation: CSVVQRTKNTEAFF.